The 18 T cell receptor beta chains given below trace back to one sample, sequenced in a study of T-cell memory formation after mild COVID-19. One entry per CDR3 protein, called by TCRdb with MiXCR from the 5' RACE reads. The table lists about 88,000 distinct CDR3 sequences, approximately 23% of them singletons. The sample was PBMCs or a T cell subset sorted from them (not recorded which). Receptor source: a man between 18 and 35 years old who had mild COVID-19 (a few samples of this study predate the infection). Cell type and time point are not known.

The rearrangement joins TRBV7-9 to TRBJ1-4, with no clear D. Germline V CDR1 and CDR2: SEHNR, FQNEAQ (reference sequence). The CDR3 contains 15 residues. Between the trimmed V and J ends, which lost 3 bases and 4 bases, there was a span of 12 bases. In DNA, the CDR3 is TGTGCCAGCAGCTTCTCAGCTGTTGGTAATGAAAAACTGTTTTTT. Its translation: CASSFSAVGNEKLFF.

The rearrangement links TRBV9 to TRBJ1-5; 7 positions agree with TRBD1. Germline V CDR1 and CDR2: SGDLS, YYNGEE. The CDR3 runs to 15 residues. J was trimmed by 5 bases and V by 0 bases; bases with no gene match: 5. The DNA of the CDR3 is TGTGCCAGCAGCGTAGGGGGGCAGGGGGATCAGCCCCAGCATTTT. As protein: CASSVGGQGDQPQHF.

The table lists this clonotype with a count of one. In nucleotides, the CDR3 is TGCGCCAGCAGCCAAGATCGGGGTGTGGCTGTCCCCTATGGCTACACCTTC. It codes for CASSQDRGVAVPYGYTF. The chain carries TRBV4-3 and TRBJ1-2; the D is unclear. CDR1 and CDR2 from the germline V gene are LGHNA and YSLEER. This CDR3 has 17 residues. V lost 0 bases to trimming and J lost 4 bases, with 18 bases between them.

The rearrangement joins TRBV24-1 to TRBJ1-6; D gene unclear. The V gene's germline CDR1 is KGHDR and CDR2 SFDVKD. Trimming took off 5 bases at V and 7 bases at J, with 2 bases between the two ends. CDR3 size: 11 residues. CDR3 coding DNA: TGTGCCACCAGTGGGAATTCACCCCTCCACTTT. This codes for CATSGNSPLHF.

V is TRBV19 and J is TRBJ2-3; D might be TRBD2 (6 bases). Deletions cut 4 bases from V and 2 bases from J, with 10 bases between. This CDR3 has 14 amino acids. Germline assignment: CDR1 LNHDA and CDR2 SQIVND (reference sequence). Here the CDR3 reads CASSTRGTTDTQYF. The DNA for the CDR3 is TGTGCCAGTAGTACTCGCGGGACCACAGATACGCAGTATTTT.

V gene TRBV10-3 combines with J gene TRBJ2-3; 9 nucleotides align to TRBD1. CDR3 size: 14 residues. V was pared by 7 bases and J by 5 bases, with 7 bases of the junction left unmatched. Germline V CDR1 and CDR2: ENHRY, SYGVKD. The CDR3 region is CAITPRDREDTQYF. As DNA, the CDR3 is TGTGCCATCACTCCTCGGGACAGGGAAGATACGCAGTATTTT.

J is TRBJ2-1 and V is TRBV11-3; maybe TRBD2 (5 bases). The CDR3 extends over 11 amino acids. CDR1 and CDR2 from the germline V gene are SGHNT and YENEEA. Trimming cost V 5 bases and J 10 bases, with 9 bases left between them. In nucleotides, the CDR3 is TGTGCCAGCAGCCCGCGGGTGGAGCAGTTCTTC. Amino acid sequence: CASSPRVEQFF.

This clonotype came up a few times. The rearrangement joins TRBV27 to TRBJ2-7; 8 bases map to TRBD1. The V gene's germline CDR1 is MNHEY and CDR2 SMNVEV (reference sequence). V gave up 5 bases and J gave up 3 bases; unmatched junction bases: 12. The CDR3 spans 16 residues. The CDR3 nucleotides read TGTGCCAGCAGTCGAGGACAGGGCAGCAATTACTACGAGCAGTACTTC. Its translation is CASSRGQGSNYYEQYF.

The chain's CDR3 is CASSFGQGEDEQFF. The CDR3 DNA reads as TGCGCCAGCAGCTTCGGACAGGGGGAGGATGAGCAGTTCTTC. The chain employs TRBV5-1 and TRBJ2-1, with 10 bases fitting TRBD1. J was trimmed by 8 bases and V by 2 bases; bases with no gene match: 4. Germline V CDR1 and CDR2: SGHRS, YFSETQ. The CDR3 consists of 14 residues.

The V call is TRBV20-1, the J call TRBJ2-1, with TRBD2 matching 9 bases. The CDR3 is 15 residues long. V lost 5 bases, J lost 2 bases, and 7 bases stayed unmatched. CDR1 and CDR2 (germline): DFQATT, SNEGSKA (reference sequence). The CDR3 protein is CSAPESGGTYNEQFF. CDR3 nucleotide sequence: TGCAGTGCTCCGGAAAGCGGGGGGACCTACAATGAGCAGTTCTTC.

This clonotype was detected only a few times. V is TRBV7-9 and J is TRBJ2-3, with 7 bases identical to TRBD1. V was clipped by 3 bases and J by 6 bases; unmatched bases: 6. CDR3 length: 14 residues. Germline lookup yields CDR1 SEHNR and CDR2 FQNEAQ (reference sequence). The DNA for the CDR3 is TGTGCCAGCAGCTTGACCACAGGGGAGGATACGCAGTATTTT. This sequence encodes CASSLTTGEDTQYF.

The rearrangement links TRBV4-2 to TRBJ2-2, with TRBD1 identical over 8 bases. Losses at the gene ends were 2 bases for V and 3 bases for J; bases not matched to a gene: 8. This CDR3 is built from 17 residues. The germline V gene has CDR1 LGHNA and CDR2 YNFKEQ. DNA for the CDR3: TGTGCCAGCAGCCAATTTGGCCAGGGGGCCGACACCGGGGAGCTGTTTTTT. Translation gives CASSQFGQGADTGELFF.

V is TRBV27 and J is TRBJ2-1; 7 nucleotides agree with TRBD1. CDR1 and CDR2 (germline): MNHEY, SMNVEV (reference sequence). The CDR3 sequence is 15 residues long. V was clipped by 5 bases and J by 5 bases; unmatched bases: 9. The CDR3 spells CASSPQTGPHNEQFF. CDR3 in DNA: TGTGCCAGCAGTCCCCAGACAGGGCCCCACAATGAGCAGTTCTTC.

This clonotype was recorded a few times. The chain recombines TRBV20-1 with TRBJ1-1; D gene uncertain. This CDR3 region has 15 residues. From germline, CDR1 is DFQATT and CDR2 SNEGSKA (reference sequence). Trimming took off 4 bases at V and 3 bases at J, with 18 bases between the two ends. This chain's CDR3 is CSATTPDGLDTEAFF. CDR3 coding DNA: TGCAGTGCTACGACCCCAGACGGCCTCGACACTGAAGCTTTCTTT.

The rearrangement uses TRBV4-3 and TRBJ2-1; the D is unclear. Germline lookup yields CDR1 LGHNA and CDR2 YSLEER. V lost 5 bases and J lost 9, with 14 bases in between. This CDR3 is 13 amino acids long. CDR3 protein: CASSYAGTGEQFF. The DNA for the CDR3 is TGCGCCAGCAGCTACGCCGGAACCGGTGAGCAGTTCTTC.

The rearrangement joins TRBV29-1 to TRBJ1-2; 7 bases match TRBD1. J was trimmed by 4 bases and V by 2 bases; bases with no gene match: 4. The CDR3 extends over 13 amino acids. Germline V gene data show CDR1 as SQVTM and CDR2 as ANQGSEA. CDR3 region: CSVEKDRIYGYTF. CDR3 in DNA: TGCAGCGTTGAAAAGGACAGGATCTATGGCTACACCTTC.

This clonotype was detected once. V gene TRBV7-9 combines with J gene TRBJ2-3; D possibly corresponds to TRBD1 (5 bases). The germline gives CDR1 SEHNR, CDR2 FQNEAQ (reference sequence). The CDR3 is 17 amino acids. The germline V and J ends were trimmed by 5 bases and 0 bases, with 18 bases remaining between them. Written as DNA, the CDR3 is TGTGCCAGCAGCCCGCCCCCGACAGAGATTAGCACAGATACGCAGTATTTT. As protein: CASSPPPTEISTDTQYF.

The rearrangement links TRBV7-6 to TRBJ2-4; 8 bases agree with TRBD2. CDR1 and CDR2 from the germline V gene are SGHVS and FNYEAQ. V was pared by 1 base and J by 5 bases, with 10 bases of the junction left unmatched. The CDR3 runs to 17 residues. This CDR3 is CASSLGGRAGAENIQYF. The CDR3, as DNA: TGTGCCAGCAGCTTAGGGGGGCGAGCGGGGGCCGAAAACATTCAGTACTTC.